Shown below are 18 T cell receptor beta chains from a single sample sequenced in a study of cytomegalovirus exposure and HLA in healthy donors. Primers: 60 Vbeta forward and 13 Jbeta reverse. Only in-frame clones appear in the TCRdb table, and some are missing; sequencing was by immunoSEQ multiplex PCR. Among approximately 180,000 clones, 75% were seen once, and the ten largest hold just under 3%. The source material was PBMCs. The receptors were sampled from a male donor in good health and CMV-seronegative.

This clone has only a few counts. The chain is built from TRBV5-1 and TRBJ2-3, with TRBD2 identical over 13 bases. Germline assignment: CDR1 SGHRS and CDR2 YFSETQ. This CDR3 spans 17 amino acids. J was trimmed by 0 bases and V by 0 bases; bases with no gene match: 1. CDR3 sequence: CASSLGLAGGSTDTQYF. The CDR3 coding sequence is TGCGCCAGCAGCTTGGGACTAGCGGGAGGTAGCACAGATACGCAGTATTTT.

J is TRBJ2-5 and V is TRBV30; TRBD1 aligns across 9 bases. With 8 bases clipped from V and 4 bases from J, the junction kept 5 bases outside the gene matches. This CDR3 is 12 amino acids long. The germline CDR1 and CDR2 sequences are GTSNPN and SVGIG (reference sequence). CDR3 DNA sequence: TGTGCCCTCGACAGGGGGGTAGAGACCCAGTACTTC. It is translated as CALDRGVETQYF. The full variable domain, with the rest looked up from reference TRBV30 and TRBJ2-5, is SQTIHQWPATLVQPVGSPLSLECTVEGTSNPNLYWYRQAAGRGLQLLFYSVGIGQISSEVPQNLSASRPQDRQFILSSKKLLLSDSGFYLCALDRGVETQYFGPGTRLLVL.

Points on this clone: Different DNA sequences within this sample yield the same CDR3. The J gene is TRBJ1-5, the V gene TRBV30; D unclear. Trimming pared 0 bases from V and 3 bases from J, leaving 3 bases between. Germline CDR1 reads GTSNPN; CDR2 reads SVGIG (reference sequence). This CDR3 spans 12 amino acids. The chain's CDR3 is CAWSVYNQPQHF. The CDR3 nucleotides read TGTGCCTGGAGTGTGTACAATCAGCCCCAGCATTTT.

V is TRBV28 and J is TRBJ2-1, with 13 bases aligning to TRBD2. Germline V gene sequence: CDR1 MDHEN, CDR2 SYDVKM. J gave up 4 bases and V 5 bases, and 8 bases lay outside the gene matches. This CDR3 spans 17 amino acids. The CDR3 DNA reads as TGTGCCAGCAGTATTGGACTAGCGGGAGTGGGATACAATGAGCAGTTCTTC. Its translation: CASSIGLAGVGYNEQFF.

The chain combines TRBV7-9 with TRBJ2-1, with TRBD2 matching 11 bases. This CDR3 spans 16 amino acids. V lost 5 bases, J lost 7 bases, and 10 bases stayed unmatched. Germline V gives CDR1 SEHNR, CDR2 FQNEAQ (reference sequence). CDR3 loop: CASSVGTSGLWNEQFF. Written as DNA, the CDR3 is TGTGCCAGCAGCGTAGGGACTAGCGGCCTTTGGAATGAGCAGTTCTTC.

The chain employs TRBV5-1 and TRBJ1-1; no clear D gene. V was clipped by 4 bases and J by 1 base, with 8 bases between them. The CDR3 covers 13 residues. In germline, CDR1 is SGHRS, CDR2 YFSETQ. The CDR3 nucleotides are TGCGCCAGCAGCCGAACAGAGAACACTGAAGCTTTCTTT. It is translated as CASSRTENTEAFF.

V is TRBV11-2 and J is TRBJ1-2; TRBD1 matches 7 bases. CDR1 and CDR2 from the germline V gene are SGHAT and FQNNGV. With V trimmed by 5 bases and J by 0 bases, 9 bases remained unmatched. The CDR3 is 16 amino acids. The CDR3 region has the DNA TGTGCCAGCAGCCGCCCTTGGACAGGAGCTAACTATGGCTACACCTTC. It yields the protein CASSRPWTGANYGYTF.

This chain connects TRBV30 to TRBJ1-5; 7 nucleotides align to TRBD1. V shed 2 bases, J shed 0 bases, and the junction held 7 bases outside the gene matches. Germline assignment: CDR1 GTSNPN and CDR2 SVGIG (reference sequence). The CDR3 loop spans 16 amino acids. The CDR3 sequence: CAWSRYRGYSNQPQHF. CDR3 nucleotides: TGTGCCTGGAGTCGCTACAGGGGCTATAGCAATCAGCCCCAGCATTTT.

The CDR3 DNA sequence: TGTGCCAGCAGTCTGCGACAGTCCCCGAACTCCTATAATTCACCCCTCCACTTT. Translation: CASSLRQSPNSYNSPLHF. The rearrangement joins TRBV27 to TRBJ1-6, with D perhaps matching TRBD1 (5 bases). CDR3 length: 18 amino acids. The ends were cut back, 5 bases at V and 0 bases at J, with 17 bases in the middle. Germline V lookup: CDR1 MNHEY, CDR2 SMNVEV (reference sequence).

The V call is TRBV2, the J call TRBJ2-7; 7 positions agree with TRBD1. The germline V gene has CDR1 SNHLY and CDR2 FYNNEI. This CDR3 has 15 amino acids. V trimming: 7 bases; J trimming: 12 bases; junction bases outside the gene matches: 21. CDR3 protein: CASINLGTVAYDRYF. The CDR3 region has the DNA TGTGCCAGCATTAATTTGGGGACAGTTGCCTACGATCGGTACTTC.

The chain recombines TRBV19 with TRBJ2-1, with D unresolved. The CDR3 has 15 residues. The V gene's germline CDR1 is LNHDA and CDR2 SQIVND (reference sequence). The V gene lost 1 base and the J gene lost 0 bases, with 7 bases spanning the gap. DNA for the CDR3: TGTGCCAGTAGTATAGGCACGCGCTCCTACAATGAGCAGTTCTTC. As protein: CASSIGTRSYNEQFF. Based on the CDR3 plus reference TRBV19 and TRBJ2-1, the full variable domain is DGGITQSPKYLFRKEGQNVTLSCEQNLNHDAMYWYRQDPGQGLRLIYYSQIVNDFQKGDIAEGYSVSREKKESFPLTVTSAQKNPTAFYLCASSIGTRSYNEQFFGPGTRLTVL.

This clone occurred once. J is TRBJ2-7 and V is TRBV6-6; possibly TRBD2 for D (5 bases). The germline V gene has CDR1 MNHNY and CDR2 SVGAGI (reference sequence). The CDR3 runs 14 residues. The V end lost 2 bases, the J end lost 2 bases, and 10 bases lay between the germline ends. As DNA, the CDR3 is TGTGCCAGCAGTTACCTCAGCGGCCCCTACGAGCAGTACTTC. It encodes CASSYLSGPYEQYF.

The chain recombines TRBV30 with TRBJ1-1; TRBD1 matches at 7 bases. With V trimmed by 0 bases and J by 11 bases, 9 bases remained unmatched. The CDR3 sequence is 13 residues long. The germline gives CDR1 GTSNPN, CDR2 SVGIG (reference sequence). The CDR3 DNA sequence: TGTGCCTGGAGTGTACAGGGGTTGGGGCCGGCTTTCTTT. Amino acid sequence: CAWSVQGLGPAFF.

The rearrangement uses TRBV13 and TRBJ2-1, with TRBD2 matching 9 bases. CDR1 and CDR2 (germline): PRHDT, FYEKMQ (reference sequence). The junction had 7 bases not matched to a gene; V was cut back by 0 bases and J by 4 bases. The CDR3 covers 17 residues. The CDR3 DNA reads TGTGCCAGCAGCTTAGGGGCTAGCGGGACTTCTTACAATGAGCAGTTCTTC. It specifies CASSLGASGTSYNEQFF.

This clone was seen only once. The CDR3 here is CASREGRGEKLFF. CDR3 in DNA: TGTGCCAGCAGGGAGGGACGGGGTGAAAAACTGTTTTTT. The genes are TRBV25-1 and TRBJ1-4, with a weak D call TRBD1 (5 bases). Germline V gene data show CDR1 as MGHDK and CDR2 as SYGVNS. The CDR3 runs 13 residues. V was pared by 6 bases and J by 7 bases, with 12 bases between. Complete variable domain (other parts from reference TRBV25-1 and TRBJ1-4): EADIYQTPRYLVIGTGKKITLECSQTMGHDKMYWYQQDPGMELHLIHYSYGVNSTEKGDLSSESTVSRIRTEHFPLTLESARPSHTSQYLCASREGRGEKLFFGSGTQLSVL.

The rearrangement joins TRBV11-1 to TRBJ2-7, with 10 bases aligning to TRBD2. Looked up from germline, CDR1 is SGHAT and CDR2 is FQDESV (reference sequence). The CDR3 length is 16 residues. J gave up 6 bases and V 1 base, and 9 bases lay outside the gene matches. This CDR3 is CASSLGWGLAIPEQYF. The CDR3 region has the DNA TGTGCCAGCAGCTTAGGATGGGGACTAGCGATTCCCGAGCAGTACTTC.

V gene TRBV6-6 combines with J gene TRBJ2-7; D gene unclear. V lost 5 bases to trimming and J lost 6 bases, with 11 bases between them. Germline V gene sequence: CDR1 MNHNY, CDR2 SVGAGI (reference sequence). The CDR3 runs to 12 residues. The CDR3 loop reads CASSPIQTEQYF. CDR3 nucleotides: TGTGCCAGCAGTCCTATACAGACCGAGCAGTACTTC.

The chain links TRBV19 to TRBJ1-2, with D possibly being TRBD1 (6 bases). The CDR3 spans 15 residues. V dropped 3 bases and J dropped 8 bases, with 19 bases sitting between them. Germline loops: CDR1 LNHDA, CDR2 SQIVND (reference sequence). CDR3 sequence (DNA): TGTGCCAGTAGTATCGGGGTCGTTAGCGGGGGCGGCTACACCTTC. This sequence encodes CASSIGVVSGGGYTF.